Listed below are T cell receptor beta chains from one sample, sequenced in a study of cytomegalovirus exposure and HLA in healthy donors. Some clones are missing from TCRdb's copy, which holds only in-frame ones; the method was immunoSEQ multiplex PCR. The data show more than 150,000 clones, with over 75% seen just once and 3.8% held by the top ten. The sequenced material came from PBMCs. The receptors shown here come from a man aged 50-60 years in good health and CMV-seronegative. Both conserved end residues are part of each CDR3. A D gene is named only where the DNA matches it firmly.

cdr3_nt	cdr3_aa	j_call	d_call	v_call
TGCGCCAGCAGCTTTCGGGCTAGCGGGTCCTCAGGGACCGGGGAGCTGTTTTTT	CASSFRASGSSGTGELFF	TRBJ2-2	TRBD2	TRBV5-1
TGTGCCAGCAGTGAAGCGGGGAGACAGGGAAACTATGGCTACACCTTC	CASSEAGRQGNYGYTF	TRBJ1-2	TRBD1	TRBV6-1
TGTGCCAGCAATCGGGACAGGGACCTCGGCTATGGCTACACCTTC	CASNRDRDLGYGYTF	TRBJ1-2	TRBD1	TRBV2
TGTGCCAGCAGCTTAACCCCCTGGGGCGGGGAAGGTAATGGCTACACCTTC	CASSLTPWGGEGNGYTF	TRBJ1-2	.	TRBV7-9
TGTGCCAGCAGTTACACACAGGGGGCGTACTACGAGCAGTACTTC	CASSYTQGAYYEQYF	TRBJ2-7	TRBD1	TRBV6-6
TGTGCCAGCAGCTTAGGGGGGGGCAGTGACAGTGAAAAACTGTTTTTT	CASSLGGGSDSEKLFF	TRBJ1-4	.	TRBV7-9
TGTGCCACCAGCAGAGATGGAGGTGGCAACGTCCTGACTTTC	CATSRDGGGNVLTF	TRBJ2-6	.	TRBV15
TGTGCCACCAGCAGAGACGAGGGGGCCCGATACACTGAAGCTTTCTTT	CATSRDEGARYTEAFF	TRBJ1-1	TRBD1	TRBV15
TGCAGCGTTGGGGTCAGGGAAACCAATGGCTACACCTTC	CSVGVRETNGYTF	TRBJ1-2	.	TRBV29-1
TGTTCCAGCAGCTTAGCTTTGACAGGGGCCCAAGAGACCCAGTACTTC	CSSSLALTGAQETQYF	TRBJ2-5	TRBD1	TRBV7-9
TGCGCCAGCAGCTTGGACCCAACAGGGGGCACAGATACGCAGTATTTT	CASSLDPTGGTDTQYF	TRBJ2-3	TRBD1	TRBV5-1
TGTGCCAGCAGCCAAGACGGTCGGGGGTATCGATATAATTCACCCCTCCACTTT	CASSQDGRGYRYNSPLHF	TRBJ1-6	.	TRBV14
TGTGCCAGCAGTTACAAGGGAGGCGGGCAGTACTTC	CASSYKGGGQYF	TRBJ2-7	.	TRBV6-5
TGTGCCAGCAGCGCCAAAGCGGCGCAGGGGGCTTCTGCCGGGGAGCTGTTTTTT	CASSAKAAQGASAGELFF	TRBJ2-2	TRBD1	TRBV7-2
TGCGCCAGCAAGACGACTGGTGGTCCGAACACCGGGGAGCTGTTTTTT	CASKTTGGPNTGELFF	TRBJ2-2	.	TRBV10-1